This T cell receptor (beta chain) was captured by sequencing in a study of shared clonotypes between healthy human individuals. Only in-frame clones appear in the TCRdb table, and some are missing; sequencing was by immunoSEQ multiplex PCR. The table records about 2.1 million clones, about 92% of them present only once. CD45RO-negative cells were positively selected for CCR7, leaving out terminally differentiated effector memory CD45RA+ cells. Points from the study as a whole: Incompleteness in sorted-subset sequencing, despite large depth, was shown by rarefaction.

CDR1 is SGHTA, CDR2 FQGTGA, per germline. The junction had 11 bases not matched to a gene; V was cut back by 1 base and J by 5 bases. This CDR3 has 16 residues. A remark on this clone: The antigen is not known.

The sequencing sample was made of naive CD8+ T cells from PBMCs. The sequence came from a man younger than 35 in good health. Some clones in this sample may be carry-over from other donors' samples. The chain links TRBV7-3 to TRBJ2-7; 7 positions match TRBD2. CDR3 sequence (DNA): TGTGCCAGCAGCTTAATAAGGCGAGTGGCGGGGGACGAGCAGTACTTC. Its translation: CASSLIRRVAGDEQYF.